These T cell receptor beta chains were read from a single sample in a study of lymphopenia after photon versus proton radiotherapy. TCRdb's table, derived via immunoSEQ multiplex PCR, lists solely in-frame clones and lacks some. The sample lists roughly 30,000 clones, about 91% occurring once. The sequenced sample was peripheral blood, obtained from a patient treated with proton-based radiotherapy. The receptors here all came from an older woman with cholangiocarcinoma. Some clones in this sample may be carry-over from other donors' samples. Both conserved end residues are trimmed from each CDR3. Each record gives: V gene, CDR3 length, CDR3 protein.

>TRBV29-1|11
SVVRDRGDEQY
>TRBV5-5|14
ASSLGIGTSYNEQF
>TRBV15|11
ATSQGSGNTIY
>TRBV27|12
ASSPHGGNQPQH
>TRBV10-2|12
ATLLAGGTDTQY
>TRBV11-2|11
ASSLGLTGELF
>TRBV4-1|13
ASSQGRAGGQPQH
>TRBV29-1|12
SVAGGTRTDTQY
>TRBV19|12
ASSPNAGDNEQF
>TRBV7-2|14
ASSSVWGPGGDTQY
>TRBV15|14
ATSRRGGGGLETQY
>TRBV18|10
ASSPDIGELF
>TRBV6-1|11
ASSESITYEQY
>TRBV2|12
ASRATGGKYEQY
>TRBV7-2|16
ASSSIGTSGRVSYEQY
>TRBV7-2|12
ASSSPGQRYEQF
>TRBV5-4|14
ASSSRQGAQTDTQY
>TRBV19|11
ASRRTDQGPQH
>TRBV5-1|12
ASSFDRTNYGYT
>TRBV20-1|9
SARDRRAQF
>TRBV30|13
AWSVGQVAAYEQY
>TRBV9|18
ASSARTGTVWREPTGELF
>TRBV7-6|15
ASSLAQIRSGTDTQY
>TRBV18|11
ASSPDSNTEAF
>TRBV13|14
ASSFASREGRNEQF
>TRBV7-9|12
ASSLRSGGGGYT
>TRBV30|12
AWGSTTVNTEAF
>TRBV10-3|14
AISEPQVANTGELF
>TRBV29-1|10
SVESRPYEQY
>TRBV6-4|13
ASRETGTGITEAF
>TRBV5-1|12
ASSLGSVQETQY
>TRBV7-9|13
ASSSNRGGNQPQH
>TRBV28|11
ASSDRERQPQH
>TRBV11-2|11
ASSLTGLYGYT
>TRBV30|11
AWSRGGNTEAF
>TRBV7-2|11
ASSLDHTDTQY
>TRBV4-3|12
ASSQDHITDTQY
>TRBV19|13
ASILLVGHPYGYT
>TRBV11-3|12
ASSSGLQDYEQY
>TRBV2|13
AVSEGTASYNEQF
>TRBV13|15
ASSYPTGAQLTGELF
>TRBV25-1|14
ASSEYGTGGSSPLH
>TRBV9|12
ASSVSRFTDTQY
>TRBV4-1|12
ASSQDPSYQPQH
>TRBV28|11
ASGTTGPSGAF
>TRBV4-1|14
ASSQVGQGAGQPQH
>TRBV11-2|14
ASNKGRRFWTDTQY
>TRBV6-1|12
ASHLVSINQPQH
>TRBV5-1|13
ASSLGGVTNYGYT